This record looks at one T cell receptor beta chain sequence and its context. Per the germline V gene, CDR1 is MNHEY and CDR2 is SMNVEV (reference sequence). J lost 4 bases, V lost 2 bases, and 1 base had no gene match. This CDR3 contains 15 residues. The sample is drawn from a study of Graves' ophthalmopathy and Graves' hyperthyroidism. Turning to the study itself: At the time of initial diagnosis and before any treatment, peripheral blood was collected.

RNA transcripts provided the template for amplifying TCR beta CDR3 regions. Following a first-round RT-PCR that used HTBI primers, a second-round multiplex PCR was carried out. TCRdb ran MiXCR on the multiplex PCR reads and lists one entry per CDR3 protein. The sample carries almost 400,000 distinct CDR3 sequences, approximately 20% recorded once. Certain patients, namely those with other autoimmune diseases, uncontrolled infections, pregnancy or lactation, were excluded. The receptor was isolated from a woman between 18 and 30 years old with Graves' ophthalmopathy. The V call is TRBV27, the J call TRBJ1-6; 8 bases are shared with TRBD1. Sequencing was done on a sample of peripheral blood. The CDR3 is CASSLRTGYNSPLHF. The CDR3 DNA reads as TGTGCCAGCAGTTTACGGACAGGGTATAATTCACCCCTCCACTTT.